This entry features one T cell receptor (beta chain) sequence. The target antigen is unknown. The donors comprised healthy bone marrow donors. The PCR was carried out with 60 Vbeta primers and 13 Jbeta primers. Sequencing used immunoSEQ multiplex PCR; TCRdb keeps in-frame clones, though not all of them. The repertoire shows around 150,000 clones; the top ten hold 1% to 1.5%. This CDR3 is 13 amino acids long. The trim removed 6 bases at V and 3 bases at J, leaving 4 bases unmatched. Germline V gives CDR1 MDHEN, CDR2 SYDVKM. The data originate from a study of cytomegalovirus exposure and HLA in healthy donors. Study-level points and caveats: Diagnosis of cytomegalovirus status made by the classifier reportedly showed high specificity and sensitivity. Specificity for CMV antigens was confirmed in vitro for three of the CMV-associated chains.

This TCR came from a woman aged 55-75 years in good health and CMV-seronegative. The chain joins TRBV28 to TRBJ2-7; 8 nucleotides line up with TRBD1. Sequencing used PBMCs. CDR3 sequence (DNA): TGTGCCAGCAGCCGACAGGGGAGCTACGAGCAGTACTTC. Translation gives CASSRQGSYEQYF.